Below, one TCR beta chain is given with its context. The sample is drawn from a study of control samples from healthy donors and cancer patients. Clones were sequenced by immunoSEQ multiplex PCR, and TCRdb holds only the in-frame ones, with some missing. The table includes tens of thousands of clones, roughly 91% detected once. The sequenced sample was PBMCs. The sequence came from a woman aged 45 to 65 with colorectal cancer.

CDR3 sequence (DNA): TGTGCCAGCAGTGATCCGGCACAGGGGAAGTACAATGAGCAGTTCTTC. Protein sequence: CASSDPAQGKYNEQFF. The rearrangement joins TRBV25-1 to TRBJ2-1; TRBD1 aligns across 7 bases. The ends lost 3 bases at V and 4 bases at J; junction bases unmatched: 9. Germline values: CDR1 MGHDK, CDR2 SYGVNS. The CDR3 contains 16 residues.